The 18 T cell receptor beta chains below were found in one sample sequenced in a study of cytomegalovirus exposure and HLA in healthy donors. Amplification used 60 Vbeta primers and 13 Jbeta primers. Libraries were prepared by immunoSEQ multiplex PCR; TCRdb keeps only in-frame clonotypes and omits some of them. The profile covers 150,000 to 200,000 clones, with 70% appearing a single time and around 4.6% taken by the ten largest. Sequencing input: PBMCs. The receptors were gathered from a man between 18 and 35 years old in good health and CMV-seropositive.

This clone was detected only a few times. The DNA for the CDR3 is TGTGCCAGCAGCGTAGGGAGGGGATTCCAAGAGACCCAGTACTTC. Residues: CASSVGRGFQETQYF. The chain joins TRBV9 to TRBJ2-5, with D possibly matching TRBD2 (6 bases). V shed 0 bases and J shed 1 base, with 10 bases lying between them. CDR3 size: 15 residues. Per germline, CDR1 SGDLS and CDR2 YYNGEE.

This chain uses TRBV10-2 with TRBJ2-7; 12 bases are a match to TRBD2. Germline CDR1 and CDR2: WSHSY and SAAADI. V was pared by 6 bases and J by 7 bases, with 13 bases of the junction left unmatched. The CDR3 totals 16 residues. The CDR3: CASRETSGSRLGEQYV. DNA of the CDR3: TGCGCCAGCAGGGAGACTAGCGGGAGCCGTTTGGGGGAGCAGTACGTC.

This rearrangement joins TRBV5-5 to TRBJ1-4, with D possibly being TRBD1 (6 bases). Germline assignment: CDR1 SGHKS and CDR2 YYEKEE (reference sequence). Trimming left V 6 bases short and J 5 bases short, with 20 bases between. CDR3 length: 16 amino acids. The CDR3 sequence is CASTATTGRGNEKLFF. In DNA form, the CDR3 reads TGTGCCAGCACCGCTACCACAGGGAGGGGAAATGAAAAACTGTTTTTT.

This chain connects TRBV9 to TRBJ2-3, with 9 bases lining up with TRBD2. Trimming removed 4 bases from V and 10 bases from J; junction bases left unmatched: 10. Germline V gene lookup returns CDR1 SGDLS and CDR2 YYNGEE. The CDR3 is 14 amino acids. For the CDR3, the DNA is TGTGCCAGCAGCCCCGGGACTAGCCAAAGCGCGCAGTATTTT. It encodes CASSPGTSQSAQYF. The variable domain in full, with the rest retrieved from reference TRBV9 and TRBJ2-3, is DSGVTQTPKHLITATGQRVTLRCSPRSGDLSVYWYQQSLDQGLQFLIQYYNGEERAKGNILERFSAQQFPDLHSELNLSSLELGDSALYFCASSPGTSQSAQYFGPGTRLTVL.

This sequence joins TRBV5-6 and TRBJ1-1; no clear D. The V and J ends lost 3 bases and 7 bases respectively, with 13 bases between them. The CDR3 runs 13 residues. From germline, CDR1 is SGHDT and CDR2 YYEEEE. DNA of the CDR3: TGTGCCAGCAGCTCCGCGGCCGTCGTTGAAGCTTTCTTT. Protein product: CASSSAAVVEAFF.

The gene calls are TRBV27 and TRBJ1-5; a possible D gene is TRBD1 (6 bases). CDR1 MNHEY and CDR2 SMNVEV come from the germline V gene (reference sequence). V lost 6 bases and J 4 bases, leaving 16 bases between the germline ends. This CDR3 is built from 15 residues. DNA for the CDR3: TGTGCCAGCAGCCAAGGGGGGGCGCCGAATCAGCCCCAGCATTTT. This translates into CASSQGGAPNQPQHF.

This clone was counted only a few times. Written as DNA, the CDR3 is TGCGCCAGCAGTGACGGGACCCAGTACTTC. Its translation: CASSDGTQYF. The J gene is TRBJ2-5, the V gene TRBV10-2; the D is unclear. Germline V gene sequence: CDR1 WSHSY, CDR2 SAAADI. Trimming shortened V by 3 bases and J by 7 bases, and 3 bases separated the two germline ends. The length of the CDR3 is 10 residues.

V gene TRBV5-8 combines with J gene TRBJ1-5; the match to TRBD1 covers 8 bases. V lost 7 bases and J lost 5; bases outside the gene matches: 2. The germline V gene has CDR1 SGHTS and CDR2 YDEGEE. The CDR3 covers 12 residues. The CDR3 is CASGQGYQPQHF. CDR3 nucleotides: TGTGCCAGCGGACAGGGTTATCAGCCCCAGCATTTT. Variable domain in full (rest from reference TRBV5-8 and TRBJ1-5): EAGVTQSPTHLIKTRGQQATLRCSPISGHTSVYWYQQALGLGLQFLLWYDEGEERNRGNFPPRFSGRQFPNYSSELNVNALELEDSALYLCASGQGYQPQHFGDGTRLSIL.

This clone was counted between two and nine times. The chain recombines TRBV12-5 with TRBJ1-1; D call uncertain. V lost 7 bases and J lost 1, with 7 bases in between. The germline gives CDR1 LGHNT, CDR2 FRNRAP. This CDR3 contains 12 residues. CDR3 sequence (DNA): TGTGCTAGTGTCCGAGAGAACACTGAAGCTTTCTTT. Translating it yields CASVRENTEAFF.

V is TRBV4-1 and J is TRBJ1-4; D is perhaps TRBD1 (6 bases). This CDR3 is 16 amino acids long. CDR1 is MGHRA, CDR2 YSYEKL, per germline. The V end was cut by 4 bases, the J end by 7 bases, with 19 bases between. The CDR3 sequence: CASSLLLTGSAEKLFF. The CDR3 DNA reads as TGCGCCAGCAGCCTTCTCTTAACAGGGTCGGCTGAAAAACTGTTTTTT.

The chain couples TRBV7-9 to TRBJ1-1, with 7 bases lining up with TRBD1. The CDR3 spans 15 residues. Germline V gene data show CDR1 as SEHNR and CDR2 as FQNEAQ (reference sequence). With V trimmed by 4 bases and J by 0 bases, 5 bases remained unmatched. The CDR3 spells CASSSQGGLNTEAFF. Here the CDR3 DNA reads TGTGCCAGCAGCTCGCAAGGGGGCTTGAACACTGAAGCTTTCTTT.

This clone has only one observation. This chain connects TRBV6-5 to TRBJ2-5, with D maybe TRBD1 (6 bases). The V end lost 4 bases, the J end lost 4 bases, and 13 bases lay between the germline ends. Germline values: CDR1 MNHEY, CDR2 SVGAGI. CDR3 length: 14 residues. The CDR3 region is CASSFSNRVETQYF. In DNA, the CDR3 is TGTGCCAGCAGTTTCTCGAACAGGGTAGAGACCCAGTACTTC.

The rearrangement uses TRBV5-1 and TRBJ2-1; 12 bases line up with TRBD1. The CDR3 covers 15 residues. CDR1 is SGHRS, CDR2 YFSETQ, per germline. The J segment lost 8 bases and the V segment lost 4 bases, leaving 7 bases of the junction unmatched. DNA of the CDR3: TGCGCCAGCAGCGGCCGGGACAGGGGGCTCTATGAGCAGTTCTTC. Translating gives CASSGRDRGLYEQFF.

Only a few counts were recorded for this clone. The chain links TRBV5-1 to TRBJ2-2; 7 bases agree with TRBD1. Trimming cost V 4 bases and J 1 base; bases outside gene matches: 4. The CDR3 extends over 15 amino acids. Germline CDR1 is SGHRS and CDR2 is YFSETQ. The CDR3 is CASSPTGENTGELFF. In DNA form, the CDR3 reads TGCGCCAGCAGCCCTACAGGGGAGAACACCGGGGAGCTGTTTTTT.

This clone turned up a few times. This rearrangement joins TRBV6-6 to TRBJ1-1, with TRBD1 matching over 7 bases. The CDR3 contains 14 residues. The germline CDR1 and CDR2 sequences are MNHNY and SVGAGI (reference sequence). With 6 bases clipped from V and 1 base from J, the junction kept 5 bases outside the gene matches. The CDR3 reads CASSHRQGNTEAFF. CDR3 in DNA: TGTGCCAGCAGCCATCGACAGGGGAACACTGAAGCTTTCTTT.

The rearrangement links TRBV30 to TRBJ1-4; D is perhaps TRBD1 (5 bases). The V gene's germline CDR1 is GTSNPN and CDR2 SVGIG (reference sequence). This CDR3 has 14 residues. V lost 4 bases and J 5 bases, leaving 14 bases between the germline ends. The CDR3 DNA sequence: TGTGCCTGGACCGACAGCGGACTAAATGAAAAACTGTTTTTT. Translating gives CAWTDSGLNEKLFF. The full variable domain, completed using reference TRBV30 and TRBJ1-4, is SQTIHQWPATLVQPVGSPLSLECTVEGTSNPNLYWYRQAAGRGLQLLFYSVGIGQISSEVPQNLSASRPQDRQFILSSKKLLLSDSGFYLCAWTDSGLNEKLFFGSGTQLSVL.

This clone was observed a handful of times. This sequence joins TRBV2 and TRBJ2-2; maybe TRBD1 (6 bases). Germline CDR1 reads SNHLY; CDR2 reads FYNNEI. CDR3 length equals 15 residues. V dropped 3 bases and J dropped 4 bases, with 12 bases sitting between them. In nucleotides, the CDR3 is TGTGCCAGCAGTGATGGGGGCGAGGGCACCGGGGAGCTGTTTTTT. Translating gives CASSDGGEGTGELFF.

The chain recombines TRBV9 with TRBJ1-2; 8 positions match TRBD1. Unmatched junction bases numbered 9, after V lost 7 bases and J lost 4 bases. The CDR3 has 14 amino acids. Germline values: CDR1 SGDLS, CDR2 YYNGEE. The CDR3 region is CASSTGGVFYGYTF. The CDR3 DNA reads TGTGCCAGCTCTACAGGGGGAGTTTTCTATGGCTACACCTTC.